This T cell receptor (beta chain) was observed in a study of blood T cells in healthy people across ages. The CDR3 consists of 14 residues. Germline V gene data show CDR1 as DFQATT and CDR2 as SNEGSKA (reference sequence). This clonotype occurred a few times. A second PCR of roughly 7 to 11 cycles used a sample-barcoded 5' primer and a J-beta primer mix. TCRdb independently ran MiXCR on the 5' RACE reads; one entry per CDR3 protein. Here the sample spans around 1.5 million distinct CDR3 sequences, 42% being singletons. The sequenced sample was blood. This receptor was identified in a woman between 18 and 30 years old in good health. The chain has TRBV20-1 and TRBJ2-4; 10 bases fit TRBD2. The end of the DNA fits TRBJ2-7 better, so the J call may be wrong. CDR3 sequence reads: CSARGSGRAYEQYF. For the CDR3, the DNA is TGCAGTGCTAGAGGGAGCGGGAGGGCCTACGAGCAGTACTTC.